This T cell receptor (beta chain) was documented in a study of lymphopenia after photon versus proton radiotherapy. General study findings and limits: Only patients who died were analyzed for survival; proton advantage is unproven. Oligoclonal CD8+ Temra expansion after nadir drove photon patients' diversity drop. Relative stability marked proton patients; photon patients lost diversity and naive cells.

The CDR3 is made up of 13 amino acids. Trimming shortened V by 3 bases and J by 3 bases, and 7 bases separated the two germline ends. The germline CDR1 and CDR2 sequences are SGHAT and FQNNGV. Notes on this clone: Its specificity is not known.

Here immunoSEQ multiplex PCR was the method, and the copy in TCRdb shows in-frame clones only, minus some. The sample shows about 40,000 clones, approximately 86% of them seen only once. This receptor was identified in a woman aged 70-85 years with pancreatic cancer. Some clones in this sample may be carry-over from other donors' samples. The input for sequencing was peripheral blood, taken from a patient treated with proton-based radiotherapy. The chain is built from TRBV11-2 and TRBJ2-3; D gene uncertain. The CDR3 DNA follows: TGTGCCAGCAGCTTCGTGGCGACAGATACGCAGTATTTT. This codes for CASSFVATDTQYF.